A single sample is the source of the 23 T cell receptor beta chains below, sequenced in a study of immune characteristics of hereditary and idiopathic chronic pancreatitis. Profiled with immunoSEQ multiplex PCR; TCRdb holds only in-frame clones, not every one. Of approximately 9,400 clones in the sample, roughly three quarters are singletons; the top ten hold approximately 14%. Total pancreatectomy with islet autotransplantation was the source of the chronic pancreatitis pancreas tissue. The sequenced sample consisted of pancreas tissue with idiopathic chronic pancreatitis. The receptors shown here come from a human donor with chronic pancreatitis.

The chain is built from TRBV2 and TRBJ2-3, with TRBD1 identical over 7 bases. CDR3 length equals 13 residues. Germline loops: CDR1 SNHLY, CDR2 FYNNEI. V was clipped by 11 bases and J by 0 bases; unmatched bases: 5. In DNA form, the CDR3 reads TGTGCCGACAGGGCTGCTAGCACAGATACGCAGTATTTT. Its translation is CADRAASTDTQYF.

The chain employs TRBV30 and TRBJ2-5, with 7 bases aligning to TRBD1. After removal of 4 bases from V and 2 bases from J, the junction contained 4 bases not matched to a gene. The CDR3 has 13 amino acids. The germline V gene encodes CDR1 GTSNPN and CDR2 SVGIG (reference sequence). CDR3 sequence: CAWTGQRQETQYF. Written as DNA, the CDR3 is TGTGCCTGGACGGGACAGAGACAAGAGACCCAGTACTTC.

The rearrangement joins TRBV4-1 to TRBJ2-1; TRBD1 matches at 11 bases. In germline, CDR1 is MGHRA, CDR2 YSYEKL. With V trimmed by 0 bases and J by 9 bases, 10 bases remained unmatched. The CDR3 sequence is 17 residues long. The CDR3 sequence: CASSQEGKDRGRAEQFF. DNA for the CDR3: TGCGCCAGCAGCCAAGAGGGTAAGGACAGGGGGCGCGCTGAGCAGTTCTTC.

The chain joins TRBV19 to TRBJ2-3; D gene ambiguous. The CDR3 loop spans 14 amino acids. CDR1 is LNHDA, CDR2 SQIVND, per germline (reference sequence). Trimming took off 5 bases at V and 2 bases at J, with 11 bases between the two ends. CDR3 in DNA: TGTGCCAGTAGTCTAACCCTAATCACAGATACGCAGTATTTT. This translates into CASSLTLITDTQYF.

This chain links TRBV10-1 with TRBJ1-2, with D uncertain. Germline CDR1 WNHNN, CDR2 SYGVQD (reference sequence). This CDR3 is 14 amino acids long. Trimming removed 5 bases from V and 0 bases from J, with 10 bases in between. The CDR3 loop reads CASSRTVPNYGYTF. CDR3 nucleotide sequence: TGCGCCAGCAGTAGAACCGTTCCTAACTATGGCTACACCTTC.

The rearrangement uses TRBV5-1 and TRBJ2-3; 11 nucleotides line up with TRBD2. Germline CDR1 is SGHRS and CDR2 is YFSETQ. With 3 bases clipped from V and 5 bases from J, the junction kept 8 bases outside the gene matches. The CDR3 extends over 16 amino acids. CDR3 DNA sequence: TGCGCCAGCAGCTCTCTAGCGGGGGGTTTGAAAGATACGCAGTATTTT. The encoded protein is CASSSLAGGLKDTQYF.

The chain combines TRBV29-1 with TRBJ2-3; TRBD1 agrees at 9 bases. The CDR3 covers 16 residues. Germline CDR1 SQVTM, CDR2 ANQGSEA. The J segment lost 3 bases and the V segment lost 0 bases, leaving 7 bases of the junction unmatched. CDR3 DNA: TGCAGCGTTGAAGACCGTTACAGGGGGCAGACAGATACGCAGTATTTT. Translating gives CSVEDRYRGQTDTQYF.

V usage is TRBV19 and J usage is TRBJ2-1; 12 nucleotides align to TRBD2. The CDR3 extends over 16 amino acids. CDR1 is LNHDA, CDR2 SQIVND, per germline (reference sequence). V trimming: 3 bases; J trimming: 7 bases; junction bases outside the gene matches: 7. CDR3 coding DNA: TGTGCCAGTAGTATGTGGACTAGCGGGGTAAGAAATGAGCAGTTCTTC. Translated: CASSMWTSGVRNEQFF. Full variable domain (missing parts from reference TRBV19 and TRBJ2-1): DGGITQSPKYLFRKEGQNVTLSCEQNLNHDAMYWYRQDPGQGLRLIYYSQIVNDFQKGDIAEGYSVSREKKESFPLTVTSAQKNPTAFYLCASSMWTSGVRNEQFFGPGTRLTVL.

This chain uses TRBV6-6 with TRBJ2-1; possible D gene TRBD1, 5 bases. Germline CDR1 is MNHNY and CDR2 is SVGAGI (reference sequence). Trimming left V 7 bases short and J 2 bases short, with 15 bases between. CDR3 length: 15 amino acids. The CDR3 here is CASKKEGATYNEQFF. In DNA, the CDR3 is TGTGCCAGCAAAAAAGAAGGGGCCACCTACAATGAGCAGTTCTTC.

V is TRBV6-2 or TRBV6-3 and J is TRBJ2-3, with a weak D call TRBD2 (7 bases). Germline V lookup: CDR1 MNHEY, CDR2 SVGEGT. The CDR3 extends over 18 amino acids. Trimming cost V 3 bases and J 2 bases, with 21 bases left between them. CDR3 sequence (DNA): TGTGCCAGCAGTTATTCTCCCTCTCGGGGGGCCTACACAGATACGCAGTATTTT. Protein: CASSYSPSRGAYTDTQYF.

V gene TRBV2 combines with J gene TRBJ1-2, with a tentative D call TRBD1 (6 bases). This CDR3 has 16 amino acids. Trimming pared 3 bases from V and 1 base from J, leaving 15 bases between. Germline CDR1 reads SNHLY; CDR2 reads FYNNEI. The CDR3 sequence: CASSDNPGAYNYGYTF. The CDR3 DNA reads as TGTGCCAGCAGTGACAATCCGGGGGCCTATAACTATGGCTACACCTTC.

The chain employs TRBV4-2 and TRBJ2-3; 11 bases align to TRBD2. CDR3 length: 17 amino acids. J was trimmed by 4 bases and V by 1 base; bases with no gene match: 7. The germline CDR1 and CDR2 sequences are LGHNA and YNFKEQ. The CDR3 nucleotides are TGTGCCAGCAGCCAAGCGGTAGCGGGGGGGCCCGCAGATACGCAGTATTTT. Its translation is CASSQAVAGGPADTQYF.

The count of this clone is one. The CDR3 loop reads CASRGTGARETQYF. CDR3 sequence (DNA): TGTGCCAGCAGGGGGACAGGGGCAAGGGAGACCCAGTACTTC. This chain joins TRBV6-5 and TRBJ2-5; TRBD1 matches at 10 bases. Germline V gene data show CDR1 as MNHEY and CDR2 as SVGAGI. Trimming took 6 bases from V and 5 from J; bases not matched to a gene: 6. The CDR3 totals 14 residues.

The rearrangement joins TRBV28 to TRBJ1-3; D gene ambiguous. The germline CDR1 and CDR2 sequences are MDHEN and SYDVKM. CDR3 size: 14 residues. V lost 1 base to trimming and J lost 3 bases, with 7 bases between them. The CDR3 is CASSLLSGGNTIYF. CDR3 nucleotides: TGTGCCAGCAGTTTATTATCCGGTGGAAACACCATATATTTT.

Of note for this clone: The CDR3 ends on some other residue instead of the conserved phenylalanine or tryptophan, so this is likely a read error. The DNA is left out, because the CDR3 cannot be placed on it with certainty; the CDR3 is given as TCRdb lists it. This chain joins TRBV2 and TRBJ2-4; the table's D call TRBD1 went unverified against the DNA. Germline values: CDR1 SNHLY, CDR2 FYNNEI. The CDR3 region is 12 residues in length, termini included. CDR3 residues: CASSPTRDRVFY.

The genes are TRBV18 and TRBJ1-3; D gene ambiguous. CDR1 and CDR2 from the germline V gene are KGHSH and LQKENI. V lost 1 base, J lost 0 bases, and 10 bases lay in between. This CDR3 region has 16 residues. The CDR3 coding sequence is TGTGCCAGCTCACCACGAGGATTGGGCTCTGGAAACACCATATATTTT. This translates into CASSPRGLGSGNTIYF.

V gene TRBV18 combines with J gene TRBJ1-1; a possible D gene is TRBD1 (5 bases). CDR3 size: 18 residues. CDR1 KGHSH and CDR2 LQKENI come from the germline V gene. The germline V and J ends were trimmed by 5 bases and 0 bases, with 22 bases remaining between them. The CDR3 reads CASSTQSERGIMNTEAFF. The CDR3 bases are TGTGCCAGCTCAACTCAAAGCGAGCGGGGGATCATGAACACTGAAGCTTTCTTT.

The chain recombines TRBV28 with TRBJ1-2; D gene uncertain. CDR3 size: 15 residues. V lost 3 bases and J lost 0, with 11 bases in between. Germline V lookup: CDR1 MDHEN, CDR2 SYDVKM. The CDR3 region has the DNA TGTGCCAGCAGTTTTTTCGGAACCCCTAACTATGGCTACACCTTC. This gives the protein CASSFFGTPNYGYTF.

This chain joins TRBV27 and TRBJ1-2; D might be TRBD1 (5 bases). The CDR3 length is 11 residues. Germline assignment: CDR1 MNHEY and CDR2 SMNVEV (reference sequence). V was pared by 10 bases and J by 7 bases, with 13 bases between. In nucleotides, the CDR3 is TGTGCCATCTGGGGGTATGCTGGCTACACCTTC. Its protein product is CAIWGYAGYTF.

The sample holds one count of this clone. The V gene is TRBV5-3, the J gene TRBJ1-5; no firm D call. TRBV5-3 is placed among ORFs of uncertain function. The V and J ends lost 4 bases and 4 bases respectively, with 12 bases between them. This CDR3 contains 14 residues. Here the CDR3 reads CARSPRQTNQPQHF. The CDR3 coding sequence is TGTGCCAGAAGCCCGAGACAAACTAATCAGCCCCAGCATTTT.

The chain carries TRBV20-1 and TRBJ2-7; D uncertain. The CDR3 is made up of 11 amino acids. Between the trimmed V and J ends, which lost 6 bases and 1 base, there was a span of 7 bases. Per the germline V gene, CDR1 is DFQATT and CDR2 is SNEGSKA (reference sequence). The chain's CDR3 is CSARRSYEQYF. The CDR3 nucleotides are TGCAGTGCGCGACGGTCCTACGAGCAGTACTTC.

The chain recombines TRBV27 with TRBJ2-4, with D possibly being TRBD1 (6 bases). V lost 3 bases and J 10 bases, leaving 13 bases between the germline ends. The CDR3 totals 13 residues. Germline values: CDR1 MNHEY, CDR2 SMNVEV (reference sequence). The CDR3 loop is CASSFLPDRIQYF. CDR3 nucleotides: TGTGCCAGCAGTTTCCTTCCGGACAGAATTCAGTACTTC.

The chain employs TRBV5-1 and TRBJ2-3; the D is unclear. Per the germline V gene, CDR1 is SGHRS and CDR2 is YFSETQ. The length of the CDR3 is 14 residues. The ends were cut back, 4 bases at V and 0 bases at J, with 9 bases in the middle. The CDR3: CASSLLISTDTQYF. As DNA, the CDR3 is TGCGCCAGCAGCCTACTTATTAGCACAGATACGCAGTATTTT. The whole variable domain, filled in from reference TRBV5-1 and TRBJ2-3, reads KAGVTQTPRYLIKTRGQQVTLSCSPISGHRSVSWYQQTPGQGLQFLFEYFSETQRNKGNFPGRFSGRQFSNSRSEMNVSTLELGDSALYLCASSLLISTDTQYFGPGTRLTVL.